Shown below are 6 T cell receptor beta chains from a single sample sequenced in a study of blood T cells in healthy people across ages. A second PCR, run for roughly 7 to 12 cycles, used a sample-barcoded 5' primer plus a J-beta primer mix. TCRdb independently ran MiXCR on the 5' RACE reads; one entry per CDR3 protein. The sample shows 500,000 to 650,000 distinct CDR3 sequences, about 27% of them seen only once. The same data also contributed to another study, on T cells of mothers and their children.

Sample: blood. All receptors come from a boy aged 2-9 years in good health.

The rearrangement links TRBV4-3 to TRBJ2-5; D may match TRBD1 or TRBD2 (5 bases each). The CDR3 has 14 amino acids. The V end was cut by 1 base, the J end by 5 bases, with 11 bases between. CDR1 and CDR2 (germline): LGHNA, YSLEER. CDR3 DNA: TGCGCCAGCAGCCAAGCGCCGGGACGGGAGACCCAGTACTTC. Its protein product is CASSQAPGRETQYF.

V is TRBV5-1 and J is TRBJ2-3, with D tentatively TRBD2 (6 bases). Looked up from germline, CDR1 is SGHRS and CDR2 is YFSETQ. The CDR3 consists of 12 residues. Trimming took off 3 bases at V and 9 bases at J, with 11 bases between the two ends. The CDR3 spells CASSWDSSTQYF. CDR3 nucleotides: TGCGCCAGCAGCTGGGACTCCTCAACGCAGTATTTT.

This clonotype showed up just a few times. This chain joins TRBV12-5 and TRBJ2-5; 10 nucleotides align to TRBD2. J lost 5 bases, V lost 5 bases, and 11 bases had no gene match. Per the germline V gene, CDR1 is LGHNT and CDR2 is FRNRAP. This CDR3 has 16 amino acids. CDR3 region: CASGPEAGGPSETQYF. The CDR3 bases are TGTGCTAGTGGTCCGGAAGCGGGAGGGCCGTCGGAGACCCAGTACTTC. The complete variable domain, with remaining parts taken from reference TRBV12-5 and TRBJ2-5, reads DARVTQTPRHKVTEMGQEVTMRCQPILGHNTVFWYRQTMMQGLELLAYFRNRAPLDDSGMPKDRFSAEMPDATLATLKIQPSEPRDSAVYFCASGPEAGGPSETQYFGPGTRLLVL.

The rearrangement joins TRBV7-9 to TRBJ2-2, with TRBD1 as a possible D gene (6 bases). Trimming removed 5 bases at V and 3 bases at J, with 16 bases between. CDR3 length: 16 amino acids. In germline, CDR1 is SEHNR, CDR2 FQNEAQ (reference sequence). CDR3 DNA sequence: TGTGCCAGCAGCCCGAGTAATGGGGGCCACACCGGGGAGCTGTTTTTT. This translates into CASSPSNGGHTGELFF.

This clonotype was seen more than once but under ten times. The J gene is TRBJ2-5, the V gene TRBV4-3; D ambiguous. The CDR3 contains 15 residues. Germline assignment: CDR1 LGHNA and CDR2 YSLEER. The germline V and J ends were trimmed by 0 bases and 1 base, with 9 bases remaining between them. Here the CDR3 DNA reads TGCGCCAGCAGCCAAGACCGCCAGGTCCAAGAGACCCAGTACTTC. The encoded protein is CASSQDRQVQETQYF.

This chain's CDR3 is CASSPSGTSGIVQYF. The CDR3 DNA reads TGTGCCAGCAGCCCTTCCGGGACTAGCGGGATCGTGCAGTACTTC. This rearrangement joins TRBV7-2 to TRBJ2-5; 13 bases are shared with TRBD2. The CDR3 is made up of 15 amino acids. Germline V gives CDR1 SGHTA, CDR2 FQGNSA. J gave up 11 bases and V 5 bases, and 11 bases lay outside the gene matches.